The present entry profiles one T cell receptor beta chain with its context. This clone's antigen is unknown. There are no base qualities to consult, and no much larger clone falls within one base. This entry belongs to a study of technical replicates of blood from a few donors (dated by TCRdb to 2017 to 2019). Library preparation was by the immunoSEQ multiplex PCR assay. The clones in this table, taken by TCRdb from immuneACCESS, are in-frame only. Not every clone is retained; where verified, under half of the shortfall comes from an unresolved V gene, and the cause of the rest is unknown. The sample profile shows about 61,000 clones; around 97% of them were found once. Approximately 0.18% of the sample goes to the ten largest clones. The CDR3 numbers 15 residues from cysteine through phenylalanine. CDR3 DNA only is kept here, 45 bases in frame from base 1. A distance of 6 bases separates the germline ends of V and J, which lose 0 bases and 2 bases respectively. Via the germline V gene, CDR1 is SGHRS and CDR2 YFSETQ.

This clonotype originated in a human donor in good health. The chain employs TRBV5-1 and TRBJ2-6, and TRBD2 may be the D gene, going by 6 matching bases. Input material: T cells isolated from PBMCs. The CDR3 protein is CASSLGGAGANVLTF. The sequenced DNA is TGCGCCAGCAGCTTGGGGGGGGCTGGGGCCAACGTCCTGACTTTC.